This TCR beta chain comes out of a study of blood T cells in healthy people across ages. The overall study: The template switching approach captured approximately one barcoded beta molecule for every two T cells. Points from the study as a whole: It was held that diversity estimates obtained from one million T cells represented underestimates. Possibly confounding the expanded clonotype changes was the fact that donor CMV status was unknown. TCR beta diversity per million T cells fell roughly linearly with age.

The germline V and J ends were trimmed by 3 bases and 0 bases, with 9 bases remaining between them. The CDR3 consists of 15 residues. Germline values: CDR1 LNHDA, CDR2 SQIVND (reference sequence). It was with a sample-barcoded 5' primer and a J-beta primer mix that a second PCR of about 6 to 12 cycles was run. TCRdb used MiXCR to reprocess the 5' RACE reads, holding one entry per CDR3 protein. The data hold 1.5 million to 2 million distinct CDR3 sequences, with 40% to 55% observed a single time. A note on this clonotype: Its antigen is currently unknown.

What was sequenced was blood. This chain links TRBV19 with TRBJ1-5; no clear D gene. The clonotype comes from a woman in her forties in good health. CDR3 amino acids: CASSIIGYSNQPQHF. The CDR3 DNA reads TGTGCCAGTAGTATTATAGGGTATAGCAATCAGCCCCAGCATTTT.